The 17 T cell receptor beta chains below come from one sample, sequenced in a study of blood T cell repertoires in COVID-19. Only in-frame clones appear in the TCRdb table, and some are missing; sequencing was by immunoSEQ multiplex PCR. This table has about 270,000 clones, about 89% appearing once. Sequences were obtained from PBMCs or T cells enriched from blood (not recorded which). The origin of the receptors is a woman under 30 who had recovered from COVID-19.

The chain is built from TRBV27 and TRBJ1-2; a possible D gene is TRBD1 (5 bases). Germline loops: CDR1 MNHEY, CDR2 SMNVEV (reference sequence). This CDR3 is 15 amino acids long. The V gene lost 3 bases and the J gene lost 8 bases, with 19 bases spanning the gap. The chain's CDR3 is CASSLAGPAKGGYTF. DNA of the CDR3: TGTGCCAGCAGTTTGGCAGGACCCGCCAAGGGGGGCTACACCTTC.

The chain has TRBV28 and TRBJ1-2; possibly TRBD1 for D (5 bases). The CDR3 has 16 residues. Trimming took 7 bases from V and 4 from J, leaving 22 bases between them. The V gene's germline CDR1 is MDHEN and CDR2 SYDVKM. The DNA of the CDR3 is TGTGCCAGCATTTCCAACCCGGGGGGTCTGCTCTATGGCTACACCTTC. It yields the protein CASISNPGGLLYGYTF.

This chain uses TRBV7-2 with TRBJ2-7; 10 nucleotides align to TRBD2. This CDR3 is built from 16 residues. J was trimmed by 0 bases and V by 1 base; bases with no gene match: 3. The germline CDR1 and CDR2 sequences are SGHTA and FQGNSA. In nucleotides, the CDR3 is TGTGCCAGCAGCTTAGTGGGGACTAGCGTCTCCTACGAGCAGTACTTC. Translated, it gives CASSLVGTSVSYEQYF.

This clone showed up just once. V and J are TRBV27 and TRBJ2-3; the match to TRBD2 covers 7 bases. CDR1 and CDR2 from the germline V gene are MNHEY and SMNVEV (reference sequence). CDR3 length: 15 amino acids. Trimming cost V 0 bases and J 2 bases; bases outside gene matches: 2. CDR3 sequence: CASSLSGGDTDTQYF. DNA for the CDR3: TGTGCCAGCAGTTTATCTGGGGGGGACACAGATACGCAGTATTTT.

This chain uses TRBV9 with TRBJ1-6; D uncertain. Trimming pared 0 bases from V and 15 bases from J, leaving 10 bases between. Germline CDR1 SGDLS, CDR2 YYNGEE. This CDR3 spans 12 amino acids. CDR3 amino acids: CASSVDGERLHF. DNA for the CDR3: TGTGCCAGCAGCGTAGATGGCGAGCGCCTCCACTTT.

The J gene is TRBJ1-1, the V gene TRBV4-1; perhaps TRBD1 as D (6 bases). Germline V gene lookup returns CDR1 MGHRA and CDR2 YSYEKL. This CDR3 spans 13 amino acids. The V end lost 7 bases, the J end lost 1 base, and 10 bases lay between the germline ends. CDR3 amino acids: CASTPRGNTEAFF. The CDR3 nucleotides read TGCGCCAGCACCCCCAGGGGGAACACTGAAGCTTTCTTT.

The rearrangement links TRBV2 to TRBJ2-7, with D possibly being TRBD2 (6 bases). The CDR3 length is 14 residues. With 6 bases removed from V and 5 bases from J, the gap between germline ends came to 17 bases. Germline V gene lookup returns CDR1 SNHLY and CDR2 FYNNEI. The CDR3: CASSGGTAENEQYF. CDR3 DNA: TGTGCCAGCAGCGGCGGGACTGCTGAGAACGAGCAGTACTTC.

The chain is built from TRBV18 and TRBJ2-7, with D possibly TRBD1 on 6 matching bases. The CDR3 is made up of 13 amino acids. Germline CDR1 and CDR2: KGHSH and LQKENI. The germline V and J ends were trimmed by 3 bases and 2 bases, with 8 bases remaining between them. The CDR3 region has the DNA TGTGCCAGCTCACCGGACAGTACCTACGAGCAGTACTTC. This encodes CASSPDSTYEQYF.

This clone was counted once. The rearrangement uses TRBV4-1 and TRBJ2-4; no reliable D call. CDR3 length: 17 amino acids. Germline assignment: CDR1 MGHRA and CDR2 YSYEKL. V was cut by 0 bases and J by 0 bases, with 12 bases left in between. CDR3 nucleotides: TGCGCCAGCAGCCAAGAGCCAGAATTCTTAGCCAAAAACATTCAGTACTTC. Amino acid sequence: CASSQEPEFLAKNIQYF.

V gene TRBV27 combines with J gene TRBJ2-5; 8 nucleotides match TRBD1. Trimming at V came to 4 bases and at J to 4 bases, leaving 5 bases not matched to a gene. The CDR3 runs 14 residues. Germline V gives CDR1 MNHEY, CDR2 SMNVEV (reference sequence). CDR3 sequence reads: CASSSLDRVETQYF. The CDR3 region has the DNA TGTGCCAGCAGTTCCCTGGACAGGGTAGAGACCCAGTACTTC.

The V and J genes are TRBV27 and TRBJ1-3, with D perhaps matching TRBD1 (6 bases). Trimming removed 5 bases at V and 1 base at J, with 15 bases between. The CDR3 runs 16 residues. CDR1 is MNHEY, CDR2 SMNVEV, per germline (reference sequence). CDR3 nucleotides: TGTGCCAGCAGTCTAGGACAGCCACTTTCTGGAAACACCATATATTTT. Translation gives CASSLGQPLSGNTIYF.

V and J are TRBV9 and TRBJ2-2; 10 bases match TRBD2. Per the germline V gene, CDR1 is SGDLS and CDR2 is YYNGEE. J was trimmed by 7 bases and V by 0 bases; bases with no gene match: 6. The CDR3 extends over 16 amino acids. CDR3 DNA sequence: TGTGCCAGCAGCGTAGCCCTAGCGGGAGATAACGGGGAGCTGTTTTTT. It encodes CASSVALAGDNGELFF.

DNA for the CDR3: TGTGCCACCTCGCCCCCGGGGGTGCTGCTTGGTGGCTACACCTTC. It is translated as CATSPPGVLLGGYTF. This chain connects TRBV15 to TRBJ1-2, with D perhaps TRBD1 (5 bases). The CDR3 covers 15 residues. The V and J ends lost 8 bases and 7 bases respectively, with 23 bases between them. Looked up from germline, CDR1 is LNHNV and CDR2 is YYDKDF (reference sequence).

The chain recombines TRBV5-1 with TRBJ2-7; tentative D call: TRBD2 (6 bases). The germline gives CDR1 SGHRS, CDR2 YFSETQ. The CDR3 has 13 amino acids. The V gene lost 3 bases and the J gene lost 1 base, with 8 bases spanning the gap. The CDR3 protein is CASSWGLSYEQYF. In nucleotides, the CDR3 is TGCGCCAGCAGCTGGGGACTGTCCTACGAGCAGTACTTC.

The genes are TRBV11-2 and TRBJ1-4; D is perhaps TRBD1 (6 bases). The CDR3 loop spans 14 amino acids. The V end was cut by 7 bases, the J end by 4 bases, with 13 bases between. Germline CDR1 SGHAT, CDR2 FQNNGV. The CDR3 DNA follows: TGTGCCAGCACCCTAACAGGGTATAATGAAAAACTGTTTTTT. Translation: CASTLTGYNEKLFF.

This clone has a handful of counts. The J gene is TRBJ1-5, the V gene TRBV2; D may be TRBD1 (5 bases). Germline values: CDR1 SNHLY, CDR2 FYNNEI. The length of the CDR3 is 15 residues. With 0 bases removed from V and 7 bases from J, the gap between germline ends came to 13 bases. For the CDR3, the DNA is TGTGCCAGCAGTGAAGCGCTCCAGGGAAGGCAGCCCCAGCATTTT. Protein sequence: CASSEALQGRQPQHF.

The rearrangement uses TRBV10-3 and TRBJ2-1; possibly TRBD2 for D (6 bases). Trimming stripped 2 bases from V and 0 bases from J, with 11 bases between. Germline V gives CDR1 ENHRY, CDR2 SYGVKD. The CDR3 has 16 amino acids. The CDR3 sequence: CAISEHSGSSYNEQFF. In DNA, the CDR3 is TGTGCCATCAGTGAGCATAGCGGCAGCTCCTACAATGAGCAGTTCTTC.